The 27 T cell receptor beta chains reported below all come from one sample, sequenced in a study of T cell responses to AZD1222 COVID-19 vaccine (dated by TCRdb to 2020 to 2022). Library generation was performed with the immunoSEQ multiplex PCR assay. This is the immuneACCESS table as TCRdb keeps it, with only in-frame sequences that have V and J called. A part of the clones is gone; compared with another copy, unresolved V genes explain less than half, and the rest is unexplained. For this sample there are 80,000 to 100,000 clones; around 90% appear just once. Jointly, the top ten make up 10% of the sample. Sample time point, as interpreted from the label and publication: baseline before first vaccination. The intended sense of this specimen's treatment or condition label: meningococcal conjugate vaccine given as trial control. The input for sequencing was peripheral blood, taken on day 0 of MenACWY control vaccination. Receptors originate from an adult in good health.

The rearrangement uses TRBV6-6 and TRBJ1-5; 8 nucleotides align to TRBD1. The V and J ends lost 4 bases and 7 bases, in that order; junction bases with no gene match: 6. Per the germline V gene, CDR1 is MNHNY and CDR2 is SVGAGI (reference sequence). The CDR3 consists of 14 residues. The CDR3 nucleotides read TGTGCCAGCAGTTCGCGACAGGGGTTCCAGCCCCAGCATTTT. Its protein product is CASSSRQGFQPQHF.

The V gene is TRBV28, the J gene TRBJ2-3; weak D call: TRBD1 (6 bases). This CDR3 is 17 amino acids long. With 4 bases removed from V and 1 base from J, the gap between germline ends came to 18 bases. CDR1 is MDHEN, CDR2 SYDVKM, per germline. CDR3 loop: CASSSYGGARGTDTQYF. CDR3 in DNA: TGTGCCAGCAGTTCCTATGGGGGCGCAAGGGGCACAGATACGCAGTATTTT. Full variable domain (outside the CDR3, taken from reference TRBV28 and TRBJ2-3): DVKVTQSSRYLVKRTGEKVFLECVQDMDHENMFWYRQDPGLGLRLIYFSYDVKMKEKGDIPEGYSVSREKKERFSLILESASTNQTSMYLCASSSYGGARGTDTQYFGPGTRLTVL.

The chain links TRBV7-6 to TRBJ1-6; unclear D gene. The V end was cut by 1 base, the J end by 6 bases, with 10 bases between. The CDR3 has 15 amino acids. Germline CDR1 and CDR2: SGHVS and FNYEAQ. Here the CDR3 reads CASSLGSGVNSPLHF. The CDR3 DNA reads TGTGCCAGCAGCTTAGGGTCAGGAGTTAATTCACCCCTCCACTTT.

The chain couples TRBV29-1 to TRBJ1-2; the D is unclear. The CDR3 consists of 11 residues. The V end lost 7 bases, the J end lost 2 bases, and 8 bases lay between the germline ends. Per germline, CDR1 SQVTM and CDR2 ANQGSEA. For the CDR3, the DNA is TGCAGCGCCTTGGAGAACTATGGCTACACCTTC. Translation gives CSALENYGYTF.

V is TRBV30 and J is TRBJ1-3, with D unclear. CDR1 is GTSNPN and CDR2 is SVGIG in the germline V gene (reference sequence). CDR3 length: 14 residues. Trimming pared 5 bases from V and 4 bases from J, leaving 15 bases between. The CDR3 protein is CAWDRIAGGNTIYF. The CDR3 bases are TGTGCCTGGGATAGAATCGCGGGAGGAAACACCATATATTTT. The variable domain in full, completed from reference TRBV30 and TRBJ1-3, reads SQTIHQWPATLVQPVGSPLSLECTVEGTSNPNLYWYRQAAGRGLQLLFYSVGIGQISSEVPQNLSASRPQDRQFILSSKKLLLSDSGFYLCAWDRIAGGNTIYFGEGSWLTVV.

V is TRBV19 and J is TRBJ2-5; no clear D. Germline V CDR1 and CDR2: LNHDA, SQIVND (reference sequence). The CDR3 runs 14 residues. V was clipped by 5 bases and J by 5 bases, with 15 bases between them. The CDR3 region has the DNA TGTGCCAGTAGTGCCCGAGATCCCGAGGAGACCCAGTACTTC. It translates to CASSARDPEETQYF.

The chain joins TRBV6-1 to TRBJ1-2, with D possibly TRBD1 on 5 matching bases. This CDR3 region has 13 residues. Between the trimmed V and J ends, which lost 0 bases and 6 bases, there was a span of 8 bases. The germline CDR1 and CDR2 sequences are MNHNS and SASEGT. CDR3 protein: CASSEAGRNGYTF. Here the CDR3 DNA reads TGTGCCAGCAGTGAAGCGGGGCGGAATGGCTACACCTTC.

The rearrangement joins TRBV2 to TRBJ1-1; D is perhaps TRBD1 (6 bases). The germline V gene has CDR1 SNHLY and CDR2 FYNNEI. V was clipped by 5 bases and J by 1 base, with 11 bases between them. CDR3 length: 14 residues. CDR3 coding DNA: TGTGCCAGCAGTCGAGGGGGGCCGAACACTGAAGCTTTCTTT. Its translation is CASSRGGPNTEAFF.

The CDR3 DNA sequence: TGTGCCAGCAGCCCGGCACCGGGACAGGGGACTGAAAAACTGTTTTTT. The encoded protein is CASSPAPGQGTEKLFF. The chain has TRBV7-9 and TRBJ1-4, with 10 bases that match TRBD1. After removal of 5 bases from V and 7 bases from J, the junction contained 10 bases not matched to a gene. The length of the CDR3 is 16 residues. CDR1 SEHNR and CDR2 FQNEAQ come from the germline V gene (reference sequence).

CDR3 nucleotide sequence: TGCGCCAGCAGCGCCCGACAGGGGGCATCCTACGAGCAGTACTTC. Translating it yields CASSARQGASYEQYF. V and J are TRBV5-1 and TRBJ2-7, with 10 bases identical to TRBD1. The length of the CDR3 is 15 residues. The V and J ends lost 4 bases and 1 base, in that order; junction bases with no gene match: 5. CDR1 SGHRS and CDR2 YFSETQ come from the germline V gene.

V usage is TRBV7-9 and J usage is TRBJ1-2; TRBD1 aligns across 7 bases. The CDR3 extends over 12 amino acids. V shed 5 bases and J 8 bases; nucleotides not matched to a gene: 5. Germline V gene sequence: CDR1 SEHNR, CDR2 FQNEAQ (reference sequence). The CDR3, as DNA: TGTGCCAGCAGCCGAACAGGGGACGGCTACACCTTC. Amino acids: CASSRTGDGYTF.

This clone was seen a few times. The V and J genes are TRBV4-1 and TRBJ2-3; D is unclear. V lost 0 bases to trimming and J lost 9 bases, with 13 bases between them. The CDR3 covers 14 residues. CDR1 is MGHRA and CDR2 is YSYEKL in the germline V gene. CDR3 sequence: CASSQERVRGTQYF. CDR3 in DNA: TGCGCCAGCAGCCAAGAACGGGTGCGAGGCACGCAGTATTTT.

This clone was seen a handful of times. The CDR3 DNA reads as TGTGCCAGCTCACCACGGGGTGGCAGGGAACGGGAAGCTTTCTTT. Translation: CASSPRGGREREAFF. V gene TRBV18 combines with J gene TRBJ1-1, with D perhaps matching TRBD1 (5 bases). V gave up 1 base and J gave up 8 bases, with 17 bases separating them. CDR1 is KGHSH, CDR2 LQKENI, per germline. This CDR3 comprises 15 residues.

This clone was detected once. The V and J genes are TRBV19 and TRBJ1-2; unclear D gene. V dropped 3 bases and J dropped 4 bases, with 21 bases sitting between them. Germline CDR1 reads LNHDA; CDR2 reads SQIVND (reference sequence). The length of the CDR3 is 17 residues. This CDR3 reads CASSINPRLGLSYGYTF. DNA of the CDR3: TGTGCCAGTAGTATTAATCCTCGGCTGGGGTTGTCCTATGGCTACACCTTC.

The chain has TRBV19 and TRBJ1-2; D is ambiguous. Trimming removed 5 bases from V and 8 bases from J, with 12 bases in between. In germline, CDR1 is LNHDA, CDR2 SQIVND (reference sequence). The CDR3 is 12 amino acids. The CDR3 reads CASSQRAQGYTF. The CDR3 nucleotides are TGTGCCAGTAGTCAGAGGGCTCAGGGCTACACCTTC.

J is TRBJ1-2 and V is TRBV19, with TRBD1 identical over 7 bases. The ends lost 3 bases at V and 4 bases at J; junction bases unmatched: 11. CDR1 LNHDA and CDR2 SQIVND come from the germline V gene (reference sequence). The CDR3 runs 16 residues. CDR3 protein: CASSIGGNRGSYGYTF. The CDR3 coding sequence is TGTGCCAGTAGTATCGGGGGAAACAGGGGAAGCTATGGCTACACCTTC.

The genes are TRBV12-3 or TRBV12-4 and TRBJ2-5, with D hard to call. CDR3 size: 13 residues. Trimming removed 6 bases at V and 4 bases at J, with 12 bases between. CDR3 loop: CASSSATPETQYF. The CDR3 region has the DNA TGTGCCAGCAGCTCGGCGACCCCAGAGACCCAGTACTTC.

The chain recombines TRBV7-6 with TRBJ1-2; D gene uncertain. CDR3 size: 15 residues. Germline CDR1 reads SGHVS; CDR2 reads FNYEAQ. V was trimmed by 1 base and J by 0 bases, leaving 9 bases between them. The chain's CDR3 is CASSLGQASNYGYTF. The CDR3 nucleotides read TGTGCCAGCAGCTTAGGGCAGGCCTCTAACTATGGCTACACCTTC.

The rearrangement joins TRBV4-1 to TRBJ2-5; D is possibly TRBD1 or TRBD2 (5 bases each). Germline lookup yields CDR1 MGHRA and CDR2 YSYEKL. The V gene lost 1 base and the J gene lost 2 bases, with 8 bases spanning the gap. The CDR3 extends over 14 amino acids. DNA of the CDR3: TGCGCCAGCAGCCAAGGGGGGATACAAGAGACCCAGTACTTC. Translation: CASSQGGIQETQYF.

This chain links TRBV24-1 with TRBJ1-5; a possible D gene is TRBD1 (5 bases). Germline values: CDR1 KGHDR, CDR2 SFDVKD. The CDR3 is 17 amino acids. Trimming took off 4 bases at V and 2 bases at J, with 17 bases between the two ends. CDR3 DNA sequence: TGTGCCACCAGTGACCCCAGGACACTCTCAGGCAATCAGCCCCAGCATTTT. Its protein is CATSDPRTLSGNQPQHF.

The chain employs TRBV19 and TRBJ2-7; 9 nucleotides line up with TRBD1. CDR1 and CDR2 (germline): LNHDA, SQIVND (reference sequence). Germline trimming cut 5 bases from V and 3 bases from J; bases unmatched to any gene: 8. The CDR3 is 15 amino acids. This chain's CDR3 is CASSQTGQGVYEQYF. CDR3 DNA sequence: TGTGCCAGTAGTCAAACGGGACAGGGAGTCTACGAGCAGTACTTC.

The chain carries TRBV5-1 and TRBJ2-3, with 9 positions matching TRBD1. Looked up from germline, CDR1 is SGHRS and CDR2 is YFSETQ. The length of the CDR3 is 14 residues. After removal of 4 bases from V and 7 bases from J, the junction contained 7 bases not matched to a gene. DNA of the CDR3: TGCGCCAGCAGCCCCAGGACAGGGGATAATACGCAGTATTTT. Residues: CASSPRTGDNTQYF.

The chain has TRBV19 and TRBJ2-1; 7 bases fit TRBD1. The CDR3 contains 14 residues. Germline-derived CDR1 and CDR2 are LNHDA and SQIVND (reference sequence). Losses at the gene ends were 4 bases for V and 8 bases for J; bases not matched to a gene: 8. The CDR3 DNA sequence: TGTGCCAGTAGTAGGGACAGTCTTATCGATGAGCAGTTCTTC. This encodes CASSRDSLIDEQFF.

The CDR3 bases are TGTGCCAGCAGTTACCTGACAGGAAAGTCGTTAAAGTCCTACGAGCAGTACTTC. It encodes CASSYLTGKSLKSYEQYF. The rearrangement uses TRBV6-2 or TRBV6-3 and TRBJ2-7, with TRBD1 as a possible D gene (6 bases). Trimming cost V 2 bases and J 1 base, with 21 bases left between them. Germline V gene data show CDR1 as MNHEY and CDR2 as SVGEGT. CDR3 length equals 18 residues.

The V gene is TRBV11-2, the J gene TRBJ1-2; tentatively, D is TRBD1 (6 bases). This CDR3 has 15 amino acids. The ends were cut back, 4 bases at V and 5 bases at J, with 17 bases in the middle. Germline-derived CDR1 and CDR2 are SGHAT and FQNNGV. The CDR3 DNA is TGTGCCAGCAGCTCCTGGACAGCGCCGGAGTATGGCTACACCTTC. Translation: CASSSWTAPEYGYTF.

The chain employs TRBV28 and TRBJ1-1, with D uncertain. Germline V gene lookup returns CDR1 MDHEN and CDR2 SYDVKM. The V end was cut by 1 base, the J end by 4 bases, with 13 bases between. The CDR3 covers 15 residues. The chain's CDR3 is CASSLSRAVLTEAFF. The CDR3 DNA follows: TGTGCCAGCAGTTTATCCCGGGCGGTACTCACTGAAGCTTTCTTT.

This clone appeared once. The genes are TRBV6-5 and TRBJ1-2; a weak D match, TRBD1 (5 bases). Trimming pared 6 bases from V and 6 bases from J, leaving 20 bases between. Germline CDR1 reads MNHEY; CDR2 reads SVGAGI. The CDR3 runs 15 residues. The CDR3 DNA follows: TGTGCCAGCAGCCCCGGGGGTGGGGGTATTCATGGCTACACCTTC. This codes for CASSPGGGGIHGYTF.